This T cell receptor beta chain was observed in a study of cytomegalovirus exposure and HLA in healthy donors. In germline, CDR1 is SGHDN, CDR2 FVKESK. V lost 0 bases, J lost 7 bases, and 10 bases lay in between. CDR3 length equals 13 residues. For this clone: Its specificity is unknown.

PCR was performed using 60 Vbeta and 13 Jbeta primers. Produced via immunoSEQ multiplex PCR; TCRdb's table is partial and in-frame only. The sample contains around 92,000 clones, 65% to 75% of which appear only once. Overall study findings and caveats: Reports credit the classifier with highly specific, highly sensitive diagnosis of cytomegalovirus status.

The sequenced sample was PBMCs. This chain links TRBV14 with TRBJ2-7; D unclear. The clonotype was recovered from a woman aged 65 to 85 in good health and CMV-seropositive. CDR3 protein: CASSQDWAREQYF. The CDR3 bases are TGTGCCAGCAGCCAAGATTGGGCCAGAGAGCAGTACTTC.